This T cell receptor beta chain was recorded in a study of OX40 agonist ivuxolimab in advanced cancers. Whole-study context: Every 2 weeks, patients got intravenous ivuxolimab at one of six dose levels (0.01-10 mg/kg). Mean age 60 years, range about 23 to 85; around 80% male. Antecedent anti-PD-1, anti-PD-L1 or anti-CTLA-4 therapy was permissible, with about 39% having received some. Three dose-escalation patients had partial responses: one with hepatocellular carcinoma and two with cutaneous melanoma.

Method: immunoSEQ multiplex PCR; TCRdb's copy keeps in-frame clones and lacks some. The sample carries fewer than 90,000 clones, approximately 92% recorded once. V dropped 0 bases and J dropped 5 bases, with 19 bases sitting between them. The CDR3 runs to 17 residues. Per germline, CDR1 WNHNN and CDR2 SYGVQD (reference sequence). V is TRBV10-1 and J is TRBJ1-1; a possible D gene is TRBD1 (5 bases). The receptor comes from an adult with an advanced solid tumor such as melanoma, head and neck, liver or kidney cancer. Sample: CD4+ or CD8+ T cells sorted from blood, taken in a trial of the OX40 agonist ivuxolimab. The CDR3 here is CASSESKAGGRGTEAFF. In DNA form, the CDR3 reads TGCGCCAGCAGTGAGTCGAAAGCAGGCGGTCGGGGGACTGAAGCTTTCTTT.